The 15 T cell receptor beta chains below come from one sample, sequenced in a study of Graves' ophthalmopathy and Graves' hyperthyroidism. Transcripts of RNA were the source for amplifying TCR beta CDR3 regions. After a first-round RT-PCR with HTBI primers, a second-round multiplex PCR was run. TCRdb analysed the multiplex PCR reads with MiXCR anew, one entry per CDR3 protein. The sample has hundreds of thousands of distinct CDR3 sequences, roughly 21% seen once. Sequencing used peripheral blood. The source is a woman aged 18 to 35 with stable Graves' hyperthyroidism.

The J gene is TRBJ2-5, the V gene TRBV3-1; 9 nucleotides line up with TRBD2. With 2 bases clipped from V and 5 bases from J, the junction kept 12 bases outside the gene matches. CDR3 length: 17 amino acids. CDR1 and CDR2 from the germline V gene are LGHDT and YNNKEL (reference sequence). CDR3 sequence reads: CASSQTLGRGGQETQYF. Written as DNA, the CDR3 is TGTGCCAGCAGCCAAACCCTCGGGCGGGGGGGCCAGGAGACCCAGTACTTC.

V is TRBV28 and J is TRBJ2-5; the match to TRBD1 covers 8 bases. The J segment lost 4 bases and the V segment lost 2 bases, leaving 9 bases of the junction unmatched. The length of the CDR3 is 16 residues. Germline values: CDR1 MDHEN, CDR2 SYDVKM. The CDR3 DNA sequence: TGTGCCAGCAGTTTAATGCGGGACAGGAGGAGAGAGACCCAGTACTTC. It encodes CASSLMRDRRRETQYF.

As for this clonotype: Just one base apart from a much larger clone, this may be a read error. It is unclear where the CDR3 begins or ends on the DNA, so no DNA is shown, and the CDR3 is as TCRdb lists it. The chain carries TRBV5-1 and TRBJ1-1; the table's D call, TRBD1, was not checked against the DNA. The CDR3 is made up of 16 amino acids, end residues included. CDR1 is SGHRS and CDR2 is YFSETQ in the germline V gene. CDR3 amino acids: CASSFAQGAMNTEACF.

This clonotype was seen ten or more times. The chain joins TRBV30 to TRBJ1-1; no definite D call. There are 12 residues in the CDR3. V lost 2 bases and J 7 bases, leaving 11 bases between the germline ends. CDR1 is GTSNPN and CDR2 is SVGIG in the germline V gene (reference sequence). CDR3 residues: CAWSRRAGEAFF. The CDR3 coding sequence is TGTGCCTGGAGTCGGAGAGCGGGTGAAGCTTTCTTT.

In its sample, this clonotype was seen many times. The chain links TRBV27 to TRBJ1-5, with D maybe TRBD1 (6 bases). Trimming pared 4 bases from V and 2 bases from J, leaving 18 bases between. CDR3 size: 17 residues. Germline assignment: CDR1 MNHEY and CDR2 SMNVEV (reference sequence). CDR3 bases: TGTGCCAGCAGTTCCACTAGGGACATTACAGGCAATCAGCCCCAGCATTTT. Its protein product is CASSSTRDITGNQPQHF.

This clonotype was seen ten or more times. The J gene is TRBJ1-2, the V gene TRBV29-1, with D uncertain. Trimming stripped 0 bases from V and 2 bases from J, with 7 bases between. Per germline, CDR1 SQVTM and CDR2 ANQGSEA. The CDR3 contains 13 residues. The chain's CDR3 is CSVEESRNYGYTF. The CDR3 DNA follows: TGCAGCGTTGAAGAATCCAGGAACTATGGCTACACCTTC.

This clonotype was counted at least ten times. This sequence joins TRBV12-3 or TRBV12-4 and TRBJ2-5; D gene unclear. Trimming removed 0 bases from V and 0 bases from J, with 14 bases in between. The CDR3 is 17 amino acids. In DNA form, the CDR3 reads TGTGCCAGCAGTTTAGCGCTCAGAGACCCGTACCAAGAGACCCAGTACTTC. Translated, it gives CASSLALRDPYQETQYF.

This clonotype appeared many times. This sequence joins TRBV7-8 and TRBJ2-2; D possibly matches TRBD1 or TRBD2 (5 bases each). This CDR3 contains 15 residues. CDR1 is SGHVS and CDR2 is FQNEAQ in the germline V gene. The V end was cut by 6 bases, the J end by 0 bases, with 11 bases between. CDR3 DNA sequence: TGTGCCAGCAGAGAGGGGACGGCGAACACCGGGGAGCTGTTTTTT. Translating it yields CASREGTANTGELFF.

This clonotype has a handful of counts. V usage is TRBV7-6 and J usage is TRBJ1-1, with D possibly TRBD1 on 6 matching bases. Between the trimmed V and J ends, which lost 5 bases and 3 bases, there was a span of 13 bases. The CDR3 totals 14 residues. Per germline, CDR1 SGHVS and CDR2 FNYEAQ. The DNA for the CDR3 is TGTGCCAGCAGCCCGAACCGGGGGCACACTGAAGCTTTCTTT. Residues: CASSPNRGHTEAFF.

This clonotype appeared many times. This CDR3 reads CANGLAAGEQYF. The CDR3 DNA reads TGTGCCAACGGACTAGCGGCTGGGGAGCAGTACTTC. This rearrangement joins TRBV10-3 to TRBJ2-7; 10 nucleotides align to TRBD2. V lost 10 bases and J lost 7; bases outside the gene matches: 7. Germline-derived CDR1 and CDR2 are ENHRY and SYGVKD. The CDR3 sequence is 12 residues long.

This clonotype was counted ten times or more. The chain is built from TRBV25-1 and TRBJ2-2; 10 positions match TRBD1. This CDR3 comprises 18 residues. With 7 bases clipped from V and 1 base from J, the junction kept 12 bases outside the gene matches. In germline, CDR1 is MGHDK, CDR2 SYGVNS. The CDR3 region has the DNA TGTGCCAGCACCCGGACAGGGGGAGCTAGCGGGAACACCGGGGAGCTGTTTTTT. It specifies CASTRTGGASGNTGELFF.

This clonotype was counted at least ten times. The rearrangement joins TRBV2 to TRBJ2-4; a possible D gene is TRBD2 (5 bases). The CDR3 is 18 amino acids. Germline CDR1 and CDR2: SNHLY and FYNNEI. V gave up 1 base and J gave up 0 bases, with 16 bases separating them. CDR3 sequence (DNA): TGTGCCAGCAGTGAAGATGGCTACTTAGCGTTAGCCAAAAACATTCAGTACTTC. As protein: CASSEDGYLALAKNIQYF.

This clonotype came up many times. This chain joins TRBV7-3 and TRBJ2-5, with no clear D. CDR1 and CDR2 from the germline V gene are SGHTA and FQGTGA. V was trimmed by 0 bases and J by 3 bases, leaving 11 bases between them. The CDR3 covers 15 residues. Written as DNA, the CDR3 is TGTGCCAGCAGCTTAACGGTTCGGTTAGAAGAGACCCAGTACTTC. The encoded protein is CASSLTVRLEETQYF.

This clonotype appeared many times. The chain carries TRBV9 and TRBJ1-5; 7 bases match TRBD1. Germline assignment: CDR1 SGDLS and CDR2 YYNGEE. J lost 7 bases, V lost 3 bases, and 10 bases had no gene match. This CDR3 comprises 15 residues. The CDR3: CASSETGSGRQPQHF. DNA of the CDR3: TGTGCCAGCAGCGAGACAGGGTCTGGACGCCAGCCCCAGCATTTT.

This sequence joins TRBV6-1 and TRBJ2-7; D is undetermined. Trimming stripped 4 bases from V and 0 bases from J, with 7 bases between. The length of the CDR3 is 13 residues. Looked up from germline, CDR1 is MNHNS and CDR2 is SASEGT. The CDR3 here is CASSGVSSYEQYF. DNA of the CDR3: TGTGCCAGCAGTGGTGTAAGCTCCTACGAGCAGTACTTC.